This T cell receptor (beta chain) emerged from a study of blood T cell repertoires in COVID-19. Study summary: The United States, Italy and Spain were the sources of the acute and convalescent COVID-19 samples. PBMCs, B-cell-depleted T cells, or T cells provided the cDNA or gDNA that made up the material.

A Seattle source enrolled patients during active infection and followed them longitudinally. CDR3 length equals 15 residues. V dropped 7 bases and J dropped 2; count of bases not matched to a gene: 6. Germline loops: CDR1 SGHRS, CDR2 YFSETQ. Original methodology: Amplified reference gene primers provided the basis for estimating nucleated cell counts. Using immunoSEQ multiplex PCR, the repertoire was profiled, and TCRdb retains in-frame clones only, with some absent. V and J calls and clone size are given by that table; D and trimming were obtained from the DNA. This sample has some 330,000 clones; around 92% occur once, and the top ten carry 1.5% to 2%.

The chain employs TRBV5-1 and TRBJ2-3; 11 positions agree with TRBD2. The sequenced sample was peripheral blood. The clonotype originates from a woman aged 25-40 years with COVID-19, enrolled during active disease. This chain's CDR3 is CASQWTSGFTDTQYF. In nucleotides, the CDR3 is TGCGCCAGCCAATGGACTAGCGGGTTCACAGATACGCAGTATTTT.